The present T cell receptor (beta chain) was sequenced within a study of Graves' ophthalmopathy and Graves' hyperthyroidism. Overall study findings and caveats: Using 13 signatures, a model distinguished ophthalmopathy from stable hyperthyroidism, reaching roughly 90% sensitivity and 81.08% specificity.

If patients had other autoimmune diseases, uncontrolled infections, pregnancy or lactation, they were excluded. CDR1 and CDR2 (germline): SGDLS, YYNGEE. The CDR3 is 17 residues long. The V and J ends lost 1 base and 0 bases respectively, with 14 bases between them. For repertoire sequencing, the TCR beta CDR3 regions were amplified from RNA transcripts. RT-PCR in the first round used HTBI primers; a second-round multiplex PCR followed. TCRdb passed the multiplex PCR reads through MiXCR, listing each CDR3 protein once. Of 350,000 or so distinct CDR3 sequences in the sample, roughly 15% were seen once. This clonotype was observed at least ten times. As yet, its antigen is unknown.

The sequencing sample was made of peripheral blood. The chain recombines TRBV9 with TRBJ1-5; D is unclear. The source is an adult man with Graves' ophthalmopathy. CDR3 loop: CASSVRSGPHSNQPQHF. The CDR3 bases are TGTGCCAGCAGCGTACGGTCGGGCCCCCATAGCAATCAGCCCCAGCATTTT.